The rows below give T cell receptor beta chains drawn from one sample of a study of human CD8 memory T cell subsets. From the 5' RACE reads, TCRdb lists one entry per CDR3 protein and no DNA. The sample data list about 11,000 distinct CDR3 sequences. Sequenced input: CD8+ stem-like memory T cells (TSCM and TCM) sorted from PBMCs. The receptors come from a human donor in good health. CDR3s include the opening cysteine and the closing phenylalanine or tryptophan. The size of a clone is reported for some rows only, either as once, few or many, or as a class for expanded clones.

TRBJ2-2 | 13 | TRBV5-4 | NA | CASTGTGAGELFF
TRBJ2-6 | 14 | TRBV2 | NA | CASRGGPGANVLTF
TRBJ2-1 | 15 | TRBV28 | NA | CASMRLAASYNEQFF
TRBJ1-2 | 13 | TRBV27 | NA | CASSFGRFYGYTF
TRBJ2-1 | 16 | TRBV20-1 | NA | CSARDFARGLYNEQFF
TRBJ2-7 | 14 | TRBV27 | medium-sized | CASSSGQSSYEQYF
TRBJ2-7 | 15 | TRBV2 | NA | CASSAVAGNSYEQYF
TRBJ2-7 | 12 | TRBV7-9 | NA | CASGGQTIEQYF
TRBJ1-2 | 15 | TRBV3-1 | NA | CASSQGSYTDYGYTF
TRBJ2-1 | 12 | TRBV5-5 | NA | CASSLGGYEQFF
TRBJ2-1 | 16 | TRBV29-1 | medium-sized | CSVVGGRATSYNEQFF
TRBJ2-2 | 13 | TRBV12-3/TRBV12-4 | NA | CATGDRATGELFF
TRBJ2-1 | 16 | TRBV3-1 | NA | CASSQVGGTHYNEQFF
TRBJ2-3 | 16 | TRBV10-3 | NA | CAISDPGAGVQDTQYF
TRBJ2-7 | 16 | TRBV6-5 | NA | CASSYDGTLSSYEQYF
TRBJ1-1 | 13 | TRBV6-2/TRBV6-3 | medium-sized | CASSYAGPTEAFF
TRBJ2-7 | 17 | TRBV24-1 | NA | CATSGEPDRGGLYEQYF
TRBJ1-1 | 12 | TRBV25-1 | NA | CASSKTGVDAFF
TRBJ1-2 | 14 | TRBV5-1 | medium-sized | CASSLGAGAGGYTF
TRBJ1-1 | 14 | TRBV27 | NA | CASSYEYMNTEAFF
TRBJ2-2 | 15 | TRBV7-3 | NA | CASSLERGNTGELFF
TRBJ2-7 | 11 | TRBV10-3 | NA | CAISIGSEQYF
TRBJ2-2 | 15 | TRBV29-1 | NA | CSVGGGQENTGELFF
TRBJ2-5 | 17 | TRBV20-1 | NA | CSASSPPETGPQETQYF
TRBJ2-3 | 18 | TRBV7-6 | NA | CASSLGWVGRGSTDTQYF
TRBJ2-1 | 12 | TRBV11-2 | medium-sized | CASSSLYNEQFF
TRBJ2-1 | 13 | TRBV28 | NA | CASSVVTENEQFF
TRBJ2-3 | 17 | TRBV7-6 | NA | CASSLPETGPRTDTQYF
TRBJ2-2 | 12 | TRBV6-5 | NA | CASRKVTGELFF
TRBJ2-2 | 13 | TRBV29-1 | medium-sized | CSVELGFTGELFF
TRBJ1-2 | 14 | TRBV29-1 | NA | CSVGAGGPNYGYTF
TRBJ2-5 | 14 | TRBV4-1 | NA | CASSQGLAVETQYF
TRBJ2-7 | 12 | TRBV4-1 | NA | CASSQNSGEQYF
TRBJ1-2 | 15 | TRBV2 | medium-sized | CASSEFGTANYGYTF
TRBJ2-7 | 14 | TRBV7-9 | medium-sized | CASSLGGIVYEQYF
TRBJ1-1 | 16 | TRBV20-1 | NA | CSAILLDWLPVGEAFF
TRBJ2-1 | 13 | TRBV27 | NA | CASSTSSLNEQFF